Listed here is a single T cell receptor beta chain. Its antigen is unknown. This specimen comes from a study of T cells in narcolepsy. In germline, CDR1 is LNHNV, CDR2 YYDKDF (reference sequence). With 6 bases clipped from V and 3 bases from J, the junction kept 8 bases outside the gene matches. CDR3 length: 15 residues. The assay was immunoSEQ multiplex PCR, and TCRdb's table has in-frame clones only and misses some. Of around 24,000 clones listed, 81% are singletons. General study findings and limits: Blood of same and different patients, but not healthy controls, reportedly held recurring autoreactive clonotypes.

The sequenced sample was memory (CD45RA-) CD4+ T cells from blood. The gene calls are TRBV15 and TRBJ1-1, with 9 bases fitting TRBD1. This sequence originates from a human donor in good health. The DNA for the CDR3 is TGTGCCACCAGGCCCGGGACAGGGATTTACACTGAAGCTTTCTTT. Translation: CATRPGTGIYTEAFF.